Listed here are 25 T cell receptor beta chains from one sample, sequenced in a study of blood T cell repertoires in COVID-19. Measured with immunoSEQ multiplex PCR; TCRdb has only the in-frame clones, and not every one. The sample carries roughly 20,000 clones, nearly 90% recorded once. Sequencing was done on a sample of peripheral blood. All receptors come from a human donor with active COVID-19. The donor label of this sample is uncertain.

J is TRBJ1-3 and V is TRBV6-6; weak D call: TRBD1 (5 bases). The CDR3 is 14 amino acids. Germline V CDR1 and CDR2: MNHNY, SVGAGI (reference sequence). V was shortened by 0 bases and J by 8 bases, with 11 bases between the two germline ends. The chain's CDR3 is CASSYSSRVDTIYF. DNA of the CDR3: TGTGCCAGCAGTTACTCGTCCAGGGTTGACACCATATATTTT.

The chain carries TRBV13 and TRBJ2-1, with TRBD2 matching 7 bases. The germline V gene encodes CDR1 PRHDT and CDR2 FYEKMQ (reference sequence). J was trimmed by 2 bases and V by 2 bases; bases with no gene match: 3. CDR3 size: 15 residues. Written as DNA, the CDR3 is TGTGCCAGCAGCTTATTAGGGAGGGCCTACAATGAGCAGTTCTTC. Protein: CASSLLGRAYNEQFF.

The chain links TRBV27 to TRBJ1-5, with D perhaps TRBD1 (5 bases). Trimming took 4 bases from V and 4 from J, leaving 11 bases between them. Germline CDR1 reads MNHEY; CDR2 reads SMNVEV (reference sequence). The CDR3 totals 14 residues. The CDR3 region has the DNA TGTGCCAGCAGTTCCCACGGGGGTAATCAGCCCCAGCATTTT. It yields the protein CASSSHGGNQPQHF.

V gene TRBV9 combines with J gene TRBJ2-3, with D perhaps TRBD2 (6 bases). With 3 bases removed from V and 0 bases from J, the gap between germline ends came to 11 bases. This CDR3 has 15 residues. Germline-derived CDR1 and CDR2 are SGDLS and YYNGEE. The CDR3 bases are TGTGCCAGCAGCGCCAGCGGGCAAAGCACAGATACGCAGTATTTT. Protein: CASSASGQSTDTQYF.

This sequence joins TRBV7-6 and TRBJ2-7; 10 positions agree with TRBD1. The V gene's germline CDR1 is SGHVS and CDR2 FNYEAQ. The length of the CDR3 is 14 residues. Trimming took 4 bases from V and 5 from J; bases not matched to a gene: 5. CDR3 DNA: TGTGCCAGCAGCTCTCGACAGGGGGCGAACGAGCAGTACTTC. It is translated as CASSSRQGANEQYF.

This clone came up once. CDR3 sequence (DNA): TGTGCCACCGGGACACCTTACGAGCAGTACTTC. Its translation is CATGTPYEQYF. The chain links TRBV28 to TRBJ2-7; a weak D match, TRBD1 (6 bases). Germline V gene lookup returns CDR1 MDHEN and CDR2 SYDVKM. The ends were cut back, 10 bases at V and 4 bases at J, with 11 bases in the middle. The CDR3 totals 11 residues.

The count of this clone is one. This rearrangement joins TRBV10-3 to TRBJ2-3; 14 bases match TRBD2. The CDR3 has 17 amino acids. The V segment lost 6 bases and the J segment 4 bases; nucleotides outside the gene matches: 9. CDR1 and CDR2 from the germline V gene are ENHRY and SYGVKD. The DNA of the CDR3 is TGTGCCATCAGACCGGGACTAGCGGGAGCGGGGCCAGATACGCAGTATTTT. This translates into CAIRPGLAGAGPDTQYF.

The chain joins TRBV7-9 to TRBJ2-3; perhaps TRBD2 as D (6 bases). The CDR3 consists of 16 residues. Trimming pared 5 bases from V and 3 bases from J, leaving 18 bases between. The germline gives CDR1 SEHNR, CDR2 FQNEAQ (reference sequence). The DNA for the CDR3 is TGTGCCAGCAGCCCCCCCGCGCTCGGGGGTACAGATACGCAGTATTTT. Amino acids: CASSPPALGGTDTQYF.

This sequence joins TRBV28 and TRBJ1-5; 10 bases are shared with TRBD1. This CDR3 is 18 amino acids long. Per germline, CDR1 MDHEN and CDR2 SYDVKM. The ends lost 1 base at V and 4 bases at J; junction bases unmatched: 10. The CDR3 protein is CASSLSGRTGGTNQPQHF. CDR3 nucleotide sequence: TGTGCCAGCAGTTTATCCGGAAGGACAGGGGGGACGAATCAGCCCCAGCATTTT.

This chain joins TRBV19 and TRBJ1-5; 9 bases fit TRBD1. In germline, CDR1 is LNHDA, CDR2 SQIVND (reference sequence). The junction had 8 bases not matched to a gene; V was cut back by 7 bases and J by 4 bases. There are 15 residues in the CDR3. For the CDR3, the DNA is TGTGCCAGTACCAGGGACAGGGAAGGAAATCAGCCCCAGCATTTT. Its translation: CASTRDREGNQPQHF.

The chain couples TRBV30 to TRBJ1-5; no firm D call. The CDR3 consists of 13 residues. The V gene lost 3 bases and the J gene lost 3 bases, with 9 bases spanning the gap. Germline loops: CDR1 GTSNPN, CDR2 SVGIG (reference sequence). CDR3 nucleotide sequence: TGTGCCTGGAGAGAACATTACAATCAGCCCCAGCATTTT. It codes for CAWREHYNQPQHF.

This chain uses TRBV4-2 with TRBJ2-1, with 9 bases that match TRBD1. V trimming: 2 bases; J trimming: 6 bases; junction bases outside the gene matches: 5. Germline CDR1 is LGHNA and CDR2 is YNFKEQ. The CDR3 extends over 15 amino acids. CDR3 in DNA: TGTGCCAGCAGCCAAAGGACAGGGGCAAGCAATGAGCAGTTCTTC. Translated, it gives CASSQRTGASNEQFF.

The chain uses TRBV19 and TRBJ2-1; 9 bases line up with TRBD2. Trimming took 1 base from V and 6 from J; bases not matched to a gene: 4. The length of the CDR3 is 15 residues. Germline V gene data show CDR1 as LNHDA and CDR2 as SQIVND (reference sequence). CDR3 loop: CASSIGGLAFNEQFF. The CDR3 nucleotides are TGTGCCAGTAGTATAGGGGGACTAGCTTTCAATGAGCAGTTCTTC.

The CDR3: CASGSPGLAGTDTQYF. CDR3 coding DNA: TGTGCTAGTGGTTCACCGGGACTAGCGGGAACAGATACGCAGTATTTT. The chain carries TRBV12-5 and TRBJ2-3; TRBD2 aligns across 13 bases. CDR3 size: 16 residues. The V segment lost 4 bases and the J segment 3 bases; nucleotides outside the gene matches: 4. Germline V gene lookup returns CDR1 LGHNT and CDR2 FRNRAP.

V is TRBV19 and J is TRBJ1-5, with TRBD1 identical over 8 bases. CDR3 length equals 15 residues. Per the germline V gene, CDR1 is LNHDA and CDR2 is SQIVND (reference sequence). After removal of 5 bases from V and 1 base from J, the junction contained 4 bases not matched to a gene. The CDR3 DNA sequence: TGTGCCAGTAGTCTTGACAGGGGAAGCAATCAGCCCCAGCATTTT. This sequence encodes CASSLDRGSNQPQHF.

The V and J genes are TRBV10-2 and TRBJ2-7; TRBD1 is a possible D gene (6 bases). V was cut by 6 bases and J by 5 bases, with 11 bases left in between. This CDR3 comprises 12 residues. The germline CDR1 and CDR2 sequences are WSHSY and SAAADI. This chain's CDR3 is CASSLTGDEQYF. CDR3 bases: TGCGCCAGCAGCCTGACAGGTGACGAGCAGTACTTC.

The chain carries TRBV3-1 (or the pseudogene TRBV3-2) and TRBJ2-1; TRBD2 matches at 12 bases. Germline loops: CDR1 LGHDT, CDR2 YNNKEL (reference sequence). The CDR3 spans 24 residues. The junction had 21 bases not matched to a gene; V was cut back by 0 bases and J by 0 bases. CDR3 DNA sequence: TGTGCCAGCAGCCAAGAAAGCTCATGGGGACTAGCGGGCAACAAGGGGACCTCCTACAATGAGCAGTTCTTC. Its protein is CASSQESSWGLAGNKGTSYNEQFF.

This chain links TRBV28 with TRBJ1-3; D is unclear. V lost 9 bases to trimming and J lost 4 bases, with 25 bases between them. The CDR3 loop spans 17 amino acids. The germline V gene encodes CDR1 MDHEN and CDR2 SYDVKM. The CDR3 region is CASLSGGGNQGGNTIYF. CDR3 DNA sequence: TGTGCCAGTCTTTCCGGTGGAGGAAACCAAGGGGGAAACACCATATATTTT.

J is TRBJ2-1 and V is TRBV19; tentatively, D is TRBD2 (6 bases). In germline, CDR1 is LNHDA, CDR2 SQIVND (reference sequence). The CDR3 is 14 amino acids. Trimming shortened V by 5 bases and J by 9 bases, and 17 bases separated the two germline ends. CDR3 amino acids: CASSFLAPTGEQFF. DNA of the CDR3: TGTGCCAGTAGTTTCCTAGCGCCCACGGGTGAGCAGTTCTTC.

This sequence joins TRBV28 and TRBJ2-6; unclear D gene. CDR1 is MDHEN, CDR2 SYDVKM, per germline. The CDR3 consists of 13 residues. Trimming pared 3 bases from V and 4 bases from J, leaving 4 bases between. The chain's CDR3 is CASSFSGANVLTF. CDR3 DNA sequence: TGTGCCAGCAGTTTCTCCGGGGCCAACGTCCTGACTTTC.

The genes are TRBV6-1 and TRBJ2-7, with a weak D call TRBD2 (5 bases). Deletions cut 2 bases from V and 7 bases from J, with 15 bases between. There are 14 residues in the CDR3. The germline CDR1 and CDR2 sequences are MNHNS and SASEGT. The CDR3 sequence: CASSEPPGVGEQYF. In DNA, the CDR3 is TGTGCCAGCAGTGAACCCCCCGGGGTAGGGGAGCAGTACTTC.

The table lists this clone with a count of one. The chain joins TRBV7-2 to TRBJ2-1; 8 nucleotides line up with TRBD2. CDR1 is SGHTA and CDR2 is FQGNSA in the germline V gene. Unmatched junction bases numbered 5, after V lost 2 bases and J lost 5 bases. There are 15 residues in the CDR3. The CDR3 sequence: CASSLLAGVNNEQFF. The CDR3 DNA sequence: TGTGCCAGCAGCTTACTAGCGGGCGTAAACAATGAGCAGTTCTTC.

The V gene is TRBV5-5, the J gene TRBJ2-1; TRBD2 agrees at 10 bases. The ends lost 7 bases at V and 8 bases at J; junction bases unmatched: 12. Germline V lookup: CDR1 SGHKS, CDR2 YYEKEE (reference sequence). This CDR3 spans 15 amino acids. CDR3 DNA: TGTGCCAGCCGATTTCGGCTAGCGGGAGTGGATGAGCAGTTCTTC. Residues: CASRFRLAGVDEQFF.

V gene TRBV28 combines with J gene TRBJ2-7, with TRBD2 matching 10 bases. The CDR3 contains 14 residues. The ends lost 7 bases at V and 6 bases at J; junction bases unmatched: 9. Germline-derived CDR1 and CDR2 are MDHEN and SYDVKM. CDR3 residues: CASIRAGGLREQYF. CDR3 nucleotides: TGTGCCAGCATCAGAGCGGGAGGGCTACGCGAGCAGTACTTC.

This rearrangement joins TRBV7-8 to TRBJ2-1; perhaps TRBD2 as D (5 bases). Trimming left V 1 base short and J 7 bases short, with 14 bases between. CDR3 length: 15 residues. Germline values: CDR1 SGHVS, CDR2 FQNEAQ. The CDR3: CASSLVANGENEQFF. Here the CDR3 DNA reads TGTGCCAGCAGCTTAGTTGCGAATGGGGAGAATGAGCAGTTCTTC.